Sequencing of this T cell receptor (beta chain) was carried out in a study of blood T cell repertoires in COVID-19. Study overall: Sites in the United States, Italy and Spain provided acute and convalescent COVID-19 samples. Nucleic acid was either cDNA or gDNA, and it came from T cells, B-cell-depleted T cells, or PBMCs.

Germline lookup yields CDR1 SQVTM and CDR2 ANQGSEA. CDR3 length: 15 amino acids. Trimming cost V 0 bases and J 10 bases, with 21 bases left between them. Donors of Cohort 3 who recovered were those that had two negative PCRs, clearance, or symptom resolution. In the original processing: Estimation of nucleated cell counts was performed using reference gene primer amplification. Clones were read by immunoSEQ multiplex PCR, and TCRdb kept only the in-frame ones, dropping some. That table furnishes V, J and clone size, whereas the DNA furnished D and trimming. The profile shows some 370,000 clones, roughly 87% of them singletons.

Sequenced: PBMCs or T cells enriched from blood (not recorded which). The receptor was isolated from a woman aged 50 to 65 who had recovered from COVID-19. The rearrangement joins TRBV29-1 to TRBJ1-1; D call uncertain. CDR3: CSVEDVAQLPWAAFF. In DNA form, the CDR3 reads TGCAGCGTTGAAGATGTTGCGCAGCTACCTTGGGCAGCTTTCTTT.